Listed below are T cell receptor beta chains from one sample, sequenced in a study of cytomegalovirus exposure and HLA in healthy donors. The table came from immunoSEQ multiplex PCR; TCRdb's copy has only in-frame clones and leaves some out. The sample holds 100,000 to 150,000 clones, approximately 80% seen once. The sample consisted of PBMCs. The receptors were sampled from a male donor in good health and CMV-seronegative. Both conserved end residues are part of each CDR3. Fields, in order: CDR3 length, clone size, J gene, D gene, V gene, CDR3 DNA, CDR3 protein. D genes are given only for firm matches. Some rows have no size entry. The others give once, few or many, or a class for an expanded clone.

cdr3_length: 13; clone_size: -; j_call: TRBJ1-2; d_call: -; v_call: TRBV2; cdr3_nt: TGTGCCAGCAGTGGGACAGAGAGGGTTGGCTACACCTTC; cdr3_aa: CASSGTERVGYTF
cdr3_length: 12; clone_size: -; j_call: TRBJ2-7; d_call: -; v_call: TRBV5-6; cdr3_nt: TGTGCCAGCAGCTCGGACTCCTACGAGCAGTACTTC; cdr3_aa: CASSSDSYEQYF
cdr3_length: 13; clone_size: -; j_call: TRBJ2-2; d_call: -; v_call: TRBV7-2; cdr3_nt: TGTGCCAGCAGCCACGAGGGCACCGGGGAGCTGTTTTTT; cdr3_aa: CASSHEGTGELFF
cdr3_length: 14; clone_size: -; j_call: TRBJ2-2; d_call: TRBD2; v_call: TRBV6-5; cdr3_nt: TGTGCCAGCAGGGGACTAGCGGGCACCGGGGAGCTGTTTTTT; cdr3_aa: CASRGLAGTGELFF
cdr3_length: 14; clone_size: -; j_call: TRBJ2-7; d_call: -; v_call: TRBV5-5; cdr3_nt: TGTGCCAGCAGCATTTACAGGGAATTCAACGAGCAGTACTTC; cdr3_aa: CASSIYREFNEQYF
cdr3_length: 13; clone_size: -; j_call: TRBJ1-1; d_call: -; v_call: TRBV2; cdr3_nt: TGTGCCATCTTCCGGGAGATCGGGACTGAAGCTTTCTTT; cdr3_aa: CAIFREIGTEAFF
cdr3_length: 13; clone_size: -; j_call: TRBJ1-6; d_call: -; v_call: TRBV30; cdr3_nt: TGTGCCTGGAGGCCAGGTTATAATTCACCCCTCCACTTT; cdr3_aa: CAWRPGYNSPLHF
cdr3_length: 14; clone_size: once; j_call: TRBJ2-7; d_call: TRBD2; v_call: TRBV7-2; cdr3_nt: TGTGCCAGCAGCTTAGGAAGCGGGGGAGGCGAGCAGTACTTC; cdr3_aa: CASSLGSGGGEQYF
cdr3_length: 18; clone_size: -; j_call: TRBJ1-6; d_call: -; v_call: TRBV25-1; cdr3_nt: TGTGCCAGCAGTGCTATCGGAAGCCCTAGGTCCTATAATTCACCCCTCCACTTT; cdr3_aa: CASSAIGSPRSYNSPLHF
cdr3_length: 12; clone_size: -; j_call: TRBJ2-7; d_call: TRBD2; v_call: TRBV29-1; cdr3_nt: TGCAGCGTTAGAGCGGGAGGTGGCGAGCAGTACTTC; cdr3_aa: CSVRAGGGEQYF
cdr3_length: 15; clone_size: few; j_call: TRBJ2-3; d_call: TRBD2; v_call: TRBV6-4; cdr3_nt: TGTGCCAGCAGTGATAGCGGGGGGGCCACAGATACGCAGTATTTT; cdr3_aa: CASSDSGGATDTQYF
cdr3_length: 14; clone_size: -; j_call: TRBJ1-6; d_call: TRBD1; v_call: TRBV9; cdr3_nt: TGTGCCAGCAGCGCGACAGGGGGCGATTCACCCCTCCACTTT; cdr3_aa: CASSATGGDSPLHF
cdr3_length: 14; clone_size: few; j_call: TRBJ2-7; d_call: -; v_call: TRBV9; cdr3_nt: TGTGCCAGCAGCGTAGTCCCGGGTTTGAACGAGCAGTACTTC; cdr3_aa: CASSVVPGLNEQYF
cdr3_length: 13; clone_size: -; j_call: TRBJ2-7; d_call: -; v_call: TRBV7-8; cdr3_nt: TGTGCCAGCAGCTTTACGGGAAACTACGAGCAGTACTTC; cdr3_aa: CASSFTGNYEQYF
cdr3_length: 16; clone_size: -; j_call: TRBJ2-7; d_call: -; v_call: TRBV7-9; cdr3_nt: TGTGCCAGCAGCCCGGCGGGAGGGGACAGGGGCCGAGAGCAGTACTTC; cdr3_aa: CASSPAGGDRGREQYF
cdr3_length: 16; clone_size: -; j_call: TRBJ1-1; d_call: TRBD1; v_call: TRBV19; cdr3_nt: TGTGCCAGTAACCCCCGAACGGGACAGGGGGTGGCTGAAGCTTTCTTT; cdr3_aa: CASNPRTGQGVAEAFF
cdr3_length: 15; clone_size: -; j_call: TRBJ2-1; d_call: TRBD2; v_call: TRBV6-4; cdr3_nt: TGTGCCAGCAGCGGGACTAGCGGGGGTAACAATGAGCAGTTCTTC; cdr3_aa: CASSGTSGGNNEQFF
cdr3_length: 16; clone_size: -; j_call: TRBJ2-2; d_call: TRBD1; v_call: TRBV28; cdr3_nt: TGTGCCAGCAGTACGGACAGGGCCCCGAACACCGGGGAGCTGTTTTTT; cdr3_aa: CASSTDRAPNTGELFF
cdr3_length: 15; clone_size: -; j_call: TRBJ2-7; d_call: -; v_call: TRBV4-1; cdr3_nt: TGCGCCAGCAGCCAGCCCACGGGACACCCCTACGAGCAGTACTTC; cdr3_aa: CASSQPTGHPYEQYF
cdr3_length: 19; clone_size: -; j_call: TRBJ2-6; d_call: -; v_call: TRBV21-1; cdr3_nt: TGTGCCAGCAGCAAAAGGAATCGGCAGGGGGCAGATGGGGCCAACGTCCTGACTTTC; cdr3_aa: CASSKRNRQGADGANVLTF
cdr3_length: 13; clone_size: few; j_call: TRBJ2-7; d_call: -; v_call: TRBV6-5; cdr3_nt: TGTGCCAGCAGTGAAGGCGGGTTGCTGGGGCAGTACTTC; cdr3_aa: CASSEGGLLGQYF
cdr3_length: 16; clone_size: once; j_call: TRBJ2-1; d_call: TRBD1; v_call: TRBV6-6; cdr3_nt: TGTGCCAGCAGTCTTACAGGGGGAAAGGCCTACAATGAGCAGTTCTTC; cdr3_aa: CASSLTGGKAYNEQFF
cdr3_length: 16; clone_size: few; j_call: TRBJ1-3; d_call: -; v_call: TRBV9; cdr3_nt: TGTGCCAGCAGCGTAGGAGGGGGTCTAGCTGGAAACACCATATATTTT; cdr3_aa: CASSVGGGLAGNTIYF
cdr3_length: 15; clone_size: few; j_call: TRBJ2-1; d_call: TRBD1; v_call: TRBV4-3; cdr3_nt: TGCGCCAGCAGCCATGGGGGACAGGGGGGCGATGAGCAGTTCTTC; cdr3_aa: CASSHGGQGGDEQFF
cdr3_length: 16; clone_size: -; j_call: TRBJ2-2; d_call: TRBD2; v_call: TRBV4-3; cdr3_nt: TGCGCCAGCAGCCAATTAGCGGGGGGAGGCACCGGGGAGCTGTTTTTT; cdr3_aa: CASSQLAGGGTGELFF
cdr3_length: 14; clone_size: once; j_call: TRBJ2-1; d_call: -; v_call: TRBV23-1; cdr3_nt: TGCGCCAGCACGAGGACACCGGGTAACAATGAGCAGTTCTTC; cdr3_aa: CASTRTPGNNEQFF
cdr3_length: 16; clone_size: -; j_call: TRBJ1-2; d_call: -; v_call: TRBV2; cdr3_nt: TGTGCCAGCAGTGAAGTTCGAAACGGGTATGTTGGTGGCTACACCTTC; cdr3_aa: CASSEVRNGYVGGYTF
cdr3_length: 14; clone_size: few; j_call: TRBJ2-2; d_call: TRBD1; v_call: TRBV5-8; cdr3_nt: TGTGCCAGCAGCTTCAGGGGGAGCACCGGGGAGCTGTTTTTT; cdr3_aa: CASSFRGSTGELFF
cdr3_length: 15; clone_size: -; j_call: TRBJ2-1; d_call: TRBD2; v_call: TRBV5-4; cdr3_nt: TGTGCCAGCAGCTTAATAGCGGGGGGTAACAATGAGCAGTTCTTC; cdr3_aa: CASSLIAGGNNEQFF
cdr3_length: 12; clone_size: -; j_call: TRBJ2-2; d_call: -; v_call: TRBV30; cdr3_nt: TGTGCCTGGAGTTCGGGGACCGGGGAGCTGTTTTTT; cdr3_aa: CAWSSGTGELFF
cdr3_length: 15; clone_size: -; j_call: TRBJ2-7; d_call: TRBD1; v_call: TRBV10-3; cdr3_nt: TGTGCCATCAGTGAAGTGGGACAGCGCACCTACGAGCAGTACTTC; cdr3_aa: CAISEVGQRTYEQYF
cdr3_length: 12; clone_size: -; j_call: TRBJ2-1; d_call: -; v_call: TRBV2; cdr3_nt: TGTGCCAGCAGTCAACAGTACAATGAGCAGTTCTTC; cdr3_aa: CASSQQYNEQFF
cdr3_length: 22; clone_size: -; j_call: TRBJ2-1; d_call: TRBD2; v_call: TRBV5-1; cdr3_nt: TGCGCCAGCAGCTTGGTCGCTAGCGGGAGGGCAAGGAGTAGGAGCTCCTACAATGAGCAGTTCTTC; cdr3_aa: CASSLVASGRARSRSSYNEQFF
cdr3_length: 16; clone_size: -; j_call: TRBJ1-6; d_call: TRBD1; v_call: TRBV4-3; cdr3_nt: TGCGCCAGCAGCCAAGACAGGGGGTTAGTTAATTCACCCCTCCACTTT; cdr3_aa: CASSQDRGLVNSPLHF
cdr3_length: 14; clone_size: -; j_call: TRBJ2-1; d_call: TRBD2; v_call: TRBV6-6; cdr3_nt: TGTGCCAGCCTAACGGGACTAGCGGGAGGGGAGCAGTTCTTC; cdr3_aa: CASLTGLAGGEQFF